A selection of T cell receptor beta chains follows, all from one sample in a study of T cell clonotyping in hematopoietic cell transplantation. Profiled with immunoSEQ multiplex PCR; TCRdb holds only in-frame clones, not every one. The table has a few thousand clones, roughly 90% seen once. The material sequenced was peripheral blood mononuclear cells, taken 100 days after allogeneic stem cell transplant. These receptors all stem from a female patient aged 45 to 65 who had an allogeneic stem cell transplant from an unrelated donor, so T cells may come from the graft donor. Some clones in this sample may be carry-over from other donors' samples. The CDR3 runs from the conserved cysteine through the conserved F or W. Fields, in order: D gene, clone size, J gene, V gene, CDR3 protein, CDR3 DNA. A D gene is named only where the DNA matches it firmly. Not all rows give a size; the values are once, few, many and, for expanded clones, a class.

. | . | TRBJ2-7 | TRBV7-3 | CASSLGGGTYEQYF | TGTGCCAGCAGCTTAGGGGGCGGAACCTACGAGCAGTACTTC
TRBD1 | once | TRBJ2-1 | TRBV7-2 | CASSLRQGIEQFF | TGTGCCAGCAGCTTAAGACAGGGGATTGAGCAGTTCTTC
. | . | TRBJ2-7 | TRBV10-1 | CASSESGLTYEQYF | TGCGCCAGCAGTGAGTCGGGGCTAACCTACGAGCAGTACTTC
TRBD1 | . | TRBJ1-6 | TRBV30 | CAWDWGQGAIPLHF | TGTGCCTGGGATTGGGGACAGGGGGCGATCCCCCTCCACTTT
. | . | TRBJ1-5 | TRBV6-4 | CASSSSPSGKNQPQHF | TGTGCCAGCAGTTCTAGCCCCTCAGGGAAAAATCAGCCCCAGCATTTT
. | . | TRBJ2-7 | TRBV30 | CAWSGEIGGSYEQYF | TGTGCCTGGAGTGGTGAGATAGGGGGGTCCTACGAGCAGTACTTC
TRBD1 | . | TRBJ2-5 | TRBV30 | CAWRLQGAVETQYF | TGTGCCTGGAGGCTACAGGGGGCGGTGGAGACCCAGTACTTC
TRBD1 | . | TRBJ1-5 | TRBV4-2 | CASSQDRTGDQPQHF | TGTGCCAGCAGCCAAGATAGAACAGGGGATCAGCCCCAGCATTTT
TRBD1 | . | TRBJ1-1 | TRBV6-5 | CASRRDSGNTEAFF | TGTGCCAGCAGGAGGGACAGTGGGAACACTGAAGCTTTCTTT
. | . | TRBJ1-5 | TRBV21-1 | CASRAELATLHQPQHF | TGTGCCAGCAGAGCTGAGCTAGCTACATTGCATCAGCCCCAGCATTTT
TRBD1 | . | TRBJ1-5 | TRBV30 | CAWTGGLNNQPQHF | TGTGCCTGGACAGGGGGCTTAAACAATCAGCCCCAGCATTTT
TRBD2 | . | TRBJ2-7 | TRBV11-3 | CASRASGSDEQYF | TGTGCCAGCAGGGCTAGCGGGAGCGACGAGCAGTACTTC
. | . | TRBJ2-7 | TRBV9 | CASSVAIGRVEEQYF | TGTGCCAGCAGCGTAGCTATAGGCAGGGTCGAAGAGCAGTACTTC
. | . | TRBJ1-5 | TRBV2 | CASRDTRGPQHF | TGTGCCAGCAGGGACACCCGGGGGCCCCAGCATTTT
. | once | TRBJ2-1 | TRBV11-2 | CASSQLGRRGPRGKEQFF | TGTGCCAGCAGCCAACTAGGGCGGCGGGGGCCTAGGGGGAAGGAGCAGTTCTTC
. | . | TRBJ1-2 | TRBV30 | CAWSVLAYRTAAYGYTF | TGTGCCTGGAGTGTACTGGCGTATCGGACAGCTGCCTATGGCTACACCTTC
TRBD2 | . | TRBJ2-3 | TRBV7-6 | CASSLEGTSGDTQYF | TGTGCCAGCAGCTTAGAGGGGACTAGCGGGGATACGCAGTATTTT
. | . | TRBJ2-7 | TRBV25-1 | CASSEAGGTAQYYEQYF | TGTGCCAGCAGTGAAGCTGGGGGGACAGCTCAATACTACGAGCAGTACTTC
. | . | TRBJ1-1 | TRBV7-8 | CASSLGRMYTEAFF | TGTGCCAGCAGCCTAGGCAGGATGTACACTGAAGCTTTCTTT
. | once | TRBJ2-7 | TRBV25-1 | CASSDSGAYEQYF | TGTGCCAGCAGTGATAGTGGTGCCTACGAGCAGTACTTC
TRBD1 | . | TRBJ1-4 | TRBV6-5 | CASTRGGTGSEKLFF | TGTGCCAGCACTCGAGGAGGGACAGGGAGTGAAAAACTGTTTTTT
. | . | TRBJ1-1 | TRBV29-1 | CSVGPGQSTEAFF | TGCAGCGTTGGTCCGGGACAAAGCACTGAAGCTTTCTTT
. | . | TRBJ1-2 | TRBV7-8 | CASSSAGGYGYTF | TGTGCCAGCAGCTCAGCTGGCGGCTATGGCTACACCTTC
TRBD1 | . | TRBJ1-1 | TRBV7-2 | CASGRPGTGAWNTEAFF | TGTGCCAGTGGAAGGCCCGGGACAGGGGCATGGAACACTGAAGCTTTCTTT
. | . | TRBJ1-1 | TRBV14 | CASSHVPGGANTEAFF | TGTGCCAGCAGCCACGTTCCTGGGGGCGCAAACACTGAAGCTTTCTTT
. | once | TRBJ1-2 | TRBV6-6 | CASSYRGYGYTF | TGTGCCAGCAGTTACCGCGGCTATGGCTACACCTTC
. | . | TRBJ1-2 | TRBV6-1 | CASSARTHIYGYTF | TGTGCCAGCAGCGCCCGGACACATATCTATGGCTACACCTTC
. | . | TRBJ1-2 | TRBV28 | CASSFYDRPFGYTF | TGTGCCAGCAGTTTCTATGACAGGCCCTTTGGCTACACCTTC
. | . | TRBJ1-2 | TRBV19 | CATRNYGYTF | TGTGCCACTCGGAACTATGGCTACACCTTC
TRBD2 | . | TRBJ2-3 | TRBV25-1 | CASSEYFSGGSTDTQYF | TGTGCCAGCAGTGAATATTTTAGCGGGGGAAGCACAGATACGCAGTATTTT
TRBD1 | . | TRBJ1-2 | TRBV19 | CASNQGANYGYTF | TGTGCCAGTAATCAGGGGGCTAACTATGGCTACACCTTC